The clone carrying this T cell receptor beta chain has a handful of counts. What it recognizes is unknown. These data belong to a study of T cells in Graves' hyperthyroidism and ophthalmopathy. Overall study: Upon initial diagnosis and before any treatment, peripheral blood was collected.

TCR beta CDR3 regions were amplified from RNA transcripts. RT-PCR in the first round (using the HTBI primer set) targeted the TCR CDR3. TCRdb re-called the multiplex PCR reads with MiXCR, one entry per CDR3 protein. The sample yields roughly 250,000 distinct CDR3 sequences, about 20% seen once. The CDR3 runs to 15 residues. CDR1 is WNHNN, CDR2 SYGVQD, per germline (reference sequence). The ends were cut back, 6 bases at V and 0 bases at J, with 13 bases in the middle. For ophthalmopathy patients, the Clinical Activity Score was at least 3 and the NOSPECS grade at least 4; duration was under 3 months. Findings and limits, study-wide: For ophthalmopathy, model prediction preceded onset by a median roughly 6.2 months. Also found in blood were most expanded thyroid clonotypes above 0.001.

The TCR was taken from a man aged 25-45 years with Graves' ophthalmopathy. The rearrangement joins TRBV10-1 to TRBJ2-3; D may be TRBD1 or TRBD2 (5 bases each). Sample: blood. The CDR3 bases are TGCGCCAGCAGCCTCACGGGGCATAGCACAGATACGCAGTATTTT. It encodes CASSLTGHSTDTQYF.